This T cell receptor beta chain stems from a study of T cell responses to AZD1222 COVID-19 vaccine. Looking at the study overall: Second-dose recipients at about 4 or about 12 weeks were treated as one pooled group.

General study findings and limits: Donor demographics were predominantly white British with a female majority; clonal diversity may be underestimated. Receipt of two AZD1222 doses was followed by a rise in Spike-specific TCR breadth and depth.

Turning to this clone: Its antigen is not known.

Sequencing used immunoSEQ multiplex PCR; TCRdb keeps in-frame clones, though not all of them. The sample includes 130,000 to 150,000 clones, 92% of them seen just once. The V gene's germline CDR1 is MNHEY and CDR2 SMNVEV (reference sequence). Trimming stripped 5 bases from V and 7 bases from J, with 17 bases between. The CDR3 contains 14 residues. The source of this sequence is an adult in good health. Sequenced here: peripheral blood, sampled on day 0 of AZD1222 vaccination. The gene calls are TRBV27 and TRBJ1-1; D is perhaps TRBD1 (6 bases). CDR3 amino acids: CASSVKEGGYEAFF. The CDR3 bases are TGTGCCAGCAGTGTTAAGGAGGGGGGATATGAAGCTTTCTTT.